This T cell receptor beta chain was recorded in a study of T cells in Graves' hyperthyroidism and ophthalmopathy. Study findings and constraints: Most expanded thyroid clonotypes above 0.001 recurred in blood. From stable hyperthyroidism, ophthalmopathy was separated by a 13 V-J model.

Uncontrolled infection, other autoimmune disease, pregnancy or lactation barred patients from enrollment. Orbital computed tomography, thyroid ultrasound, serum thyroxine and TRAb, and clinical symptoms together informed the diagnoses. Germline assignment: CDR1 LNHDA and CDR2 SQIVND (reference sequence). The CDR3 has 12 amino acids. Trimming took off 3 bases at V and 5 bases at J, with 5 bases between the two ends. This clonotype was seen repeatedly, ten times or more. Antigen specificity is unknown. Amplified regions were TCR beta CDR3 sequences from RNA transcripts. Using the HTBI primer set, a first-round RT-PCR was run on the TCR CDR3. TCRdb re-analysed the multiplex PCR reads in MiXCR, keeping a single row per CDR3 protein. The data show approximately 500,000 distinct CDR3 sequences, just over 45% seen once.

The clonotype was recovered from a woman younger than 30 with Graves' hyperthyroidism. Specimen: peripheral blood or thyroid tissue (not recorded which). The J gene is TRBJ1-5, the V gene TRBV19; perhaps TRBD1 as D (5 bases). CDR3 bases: TGTGCCAGTAGTATGGGACATCAGCCCCAGCATTTT. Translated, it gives CASSMGHQPQHF.